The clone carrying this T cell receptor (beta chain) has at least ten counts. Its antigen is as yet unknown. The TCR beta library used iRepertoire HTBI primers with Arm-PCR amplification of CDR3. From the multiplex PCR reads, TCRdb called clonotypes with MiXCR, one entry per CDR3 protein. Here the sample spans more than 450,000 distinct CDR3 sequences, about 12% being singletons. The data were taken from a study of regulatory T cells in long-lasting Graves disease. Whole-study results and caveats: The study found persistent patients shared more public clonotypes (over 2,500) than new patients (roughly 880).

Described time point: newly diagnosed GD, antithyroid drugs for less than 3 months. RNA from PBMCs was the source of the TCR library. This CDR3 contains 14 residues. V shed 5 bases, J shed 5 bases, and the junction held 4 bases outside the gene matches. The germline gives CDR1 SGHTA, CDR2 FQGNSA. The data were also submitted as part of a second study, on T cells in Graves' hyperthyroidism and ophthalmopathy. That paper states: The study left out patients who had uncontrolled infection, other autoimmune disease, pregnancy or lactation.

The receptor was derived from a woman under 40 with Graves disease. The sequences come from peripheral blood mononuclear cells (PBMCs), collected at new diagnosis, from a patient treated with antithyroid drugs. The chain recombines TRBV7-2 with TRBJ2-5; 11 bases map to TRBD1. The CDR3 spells CASSEDRGRETQYF. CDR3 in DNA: TGTGCCAGCAGCGAGGACAGGGGGCGTGAGACCCAGTACTTC. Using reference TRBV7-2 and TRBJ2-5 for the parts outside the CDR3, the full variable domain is GAGVSQSPSNKVTEKGKDVELRCDPISGHTALYWYRQSLGQGLEFLIYFQGNSAPDKSGLPSDRFSAERTGGSVSTLTIQRTQQEDSAVYLCASSEDRGRETQYFGPGTRLLVL.